A single sample is the source of the 28 T cell receptor beta chains below, sequenced in a study of CD8 T cells in Susac syndrome. RNA, at about 0.45 to 1 ug, was reverse transcribed with random hexamers. One entry per CDR3 protein, called by TCRdb with MiXCR from the immunoSEQ multiplex PCR reads. The sample yields 150,000 to 190,000 distinct CDR3 sequences, over 85% seen once. Sequencing was done on a sample of CD8+ T cells from PBMCs. The receptors come from a human donor with multiple sclerosis.

V gene TRBV15 combines with J gene TRBJ2-1, with 8 bases that match TRBD2. The CDR3 extends over 16 amino acids. The V and J ends lost 5 bases and 7 bases, in that order; junction bases with no gene match: 13. CDR1 is LNHNV and CDR2 is YYDKDF in the germline V gene (reference sequence). The CDR3 coding sequence is TGTGCCACCAGCCCCCACGGGGGGGCAGGCTGGAATGAGCAGTTCTTC. Translation: CATSPHGGAGWNEQFF.

The chain joins TRBV6-5 to TRBJ2-1; D not certain. The CDR3 is 11 amino acids. Germline V gene lookup returns CDR1 MNHEY and CDR2 SVGAGI. V gave up 0 bases and J gave up 10 bases, with 4 bases separating them. CDR3 nucleotides: TGTGCCAGCAGTTACTCAGGGGAGCAGTTCTTC. This translates into CASSYSGEQFF.

This clonotype showed up just a few times. The chain combines TRBV6-6 with TRBJ1-2; D is perhaps TRBD1 (6 bases). The CDR3 has 13 residues. The germline V gene has CDR1 MNHNY and CDR2 SVGAGI (reference sequence). The V and J ends lost 5 bases and 2 bases respectively, with 9 bases between them. The CDR3 sequence is CASSPGTNYGYTF. CDR3 nucleotides: TGTGCCAGCAGTCCCGGGACAAACTATGGCTACACCTTC.

The chain couples TRBV20-1 to TRBJ2-7; no definite D call. V gave up 3 bases and J gave up 0 bases, with 12 bases separating them. The germline CDR1 and CDR2 sequences are DFQATT and SNEGSKA (reference sequence). The CDR3 runs to 14 residues. The CDR3 spells CSASAYDSSYEQYF. The CDR3 DNA reads TGCAGTGCTAGCGCTTATGATAGCTCCTACGAGCAGTACTTC.

The rearrangement uses TRBV14 and TRBJ1-2; D possibly corresponds to TRBD1 (5 bases). V lost 0 bases to trimming and J lost 8 bases, with 10 bases between them. The V gene's germline CDR1 is SGHDN and CDR2 FVKESK. CDR3 size: 13 residues. The CDR3 DNA reads TGTGCCAGCAGCCAAGACAGGGCAATCGGCTACACCTTC. Translated, it gives CASSQDRAIGYTF.

This clonotype came up once. The gene calls are TRBV7-9 and TRBJ1-1, with D maybe TRBD1 (5 bases). CDR1 is SEHNR and CDR2 is FQNEAQ in the germline V gene (reference sequence). Trimming shortened V by 6 bases and J by 0 bases, and 11 bases separated the two germline ends. This CDR3 is built from 14 residues. The CDR3 DNA reads TGTGCCAGCAGGATAGCAGGGTTGAACACTGAAGCTTTCTTT. Protein sequence: CASRIAGLNTEAFF.

V usage is TRBV3-1 and J usage is TRBJ2-5; D is perhaps TRBD2 (5 bases). CDR3 size: 15 residues. Trimming pared 0 bases from V and 2 bases from J, leaving 10 bases between. The germline gives CDR1 LGHDT, CDR2 YNNKEL (reference sequence). The CDR3 loop reads CASSQELEGQETQYF. CDR3 coding DNA: TGTGCCAGCAGCCAAGAACTCGAGGGACAAGAGACCCAGTACTTC.

The table lists this clonotype with a few counts. This chain uses TRBV7-9 with TRBJ2-7, with D unclear. This CDR3 region has 12 residues. The germline V and J ends were trimmed by 1 base and 2 bases, with 3 bases remaining between them. Germline-derived CDR1 and CDR2 are SEHNR and FQNEAQ (reference sequence). This CDR3 reads CASSLVPYEQYF. The CDR3 nucleotides read TGTGCCAGCAGCTTAGTTCCCTACGAGCAGTACTTC. Full variable domain (outside the CDR3, taken from reference TRBV7-9 and TRBJ2-7): DTGVSQNPRHKITKRGQNVTFRCDPISEHNRLYWYRQTLGQGPEFLTYFQNEAQLEKSRLLSDRFSAERPKGSFSTLEIQRTEQGDSAMYLCASSLVPYEQYFGPGTRLTVT.

The chain carries TRBV15 and TRBJ2-5; 10 positions agree with TRBD1. In germline, CDR1 is LNHNV, CDR2 YYDKDF (reference sequence). The CDR3 has 15 residues. The junction had 4 bases not matched to a gene; V was cut back by 3 bases and J by 3 bases. This CDR3 is CATSRGQGREETQYF. The CDR3 DNA follows: TGTGCCACCAGCAGGGGACAGGGGCGGGAAGAGACCCAGTACTTC.

The chain is built from TRBV29-1 and TRBJ2-3; D is ambiguous. Trimming stripped 7 bases from V and 0 bases from J, with 8 bases between. Germline V CDR1 and CDR2: SQVTM, ANQGSEA. The CDR3 consists of 12 residues. The CDR3 loop reads CSAQSSTDTQYF. CDR3 bases: TGCAGCGCCCAATCTAGCACAGATACGCAGTATTTT.

This chain joins TRBV12-3 or TRBV12-4 and TRBJ2-7, with D unresolved. The CDR3 is 13 residues long. The V end lost 3 bases, the J end lost 6 bases, and 12 bases lay between the germline ends. The CDR3 is CASSFAPDVEQYF. Here the CDR3 DNA reads TGTGCCAGCAGTTTCGCCCCGGATGTCGAGCAGTACTTC.

The chain joins TRBV6-6 to TRBJ2-3; D uncertain. With 6 bases removed from V and 0 bases from J, the gap between germline ends came to 13 bases. This CDR3 region has 15 residues. CDR1 MNHNY and CDR2 SVGAGI come from the germline V gene (reference sequence). CDR3 protein: CASRLRQASTDTQYF. In DNA form, the CDR3 reads TGTGCCAGCAGGCTCCGCCAGGCTAGCACAGATACGCAGTATTTT.

The rearrangement links TRBV6-2 or TRBV6-3 to TRBJ1-1; 8 nucleotides agree with TRBD1. The germline CDR1 and CDR2 sequences are MNHEY and SVGEGT. The CDR3 has 22 amino acids. Trimming removed 2 bases from V and 0 bases from J; junction bases left unmatched: 23. This CDR3 is CASSYNPRTGSGGPQMNTEAFF. Written as DNA, the CDR3 is TGTGCCAGCAGTTACAACCCGAGGACAGGGTCTGGGGGGCCTCAAATGAACACTGAAGCTTTCTTT.

The chain couples TRBV7-9 to TRBJ1-1, with TRBD1 matching 7 bases. CDR3 length equals 15 residues. Germline assignment: CDR1 SEHNR and CDR2 FQNEAQ (reference sequence). Germline trimming cut 5 bases from V and 3 bases from J; bases unmatched to any gene: 9. The CDR3 bases are TGTGCCAGCAGCGCCTACAGGGGAGGGGACACTGAAGCTTTCTTT. This codes for CASSAYRGGDTEAFF.

The chain is built from TRBV2 and TRBJ2-7; D unresolved. CDR1 and CDR2 (germline): SNHLY, FYNNEI. The CDR3 sequence is 13 residues long. The V gene lost 6 bases and the J gene lost 2 bases, with 11 bases spanning the gap. The chain's CDR3 is CASRQASTYEQYF. As DNA, the CDR3 is TGTGCCAGCAGGCAGGCCAGCACCTACGAGCAGTACTTC.

The chain is built from TRBV11-2 and TRBJ2-3; 10 nucleotides agree with TRBD2. CDR1 is SGHAT, CDR2 FQNNGV, per germline. J lost 2 bases, V lost 1 base, and 6 bases had no gene match. This CDR3 region has 17 residues. CDR3 in DNA: TGTGCCAGCAGCTTAGCCCCTAGCGGGGGAGACACAGATACGCAGTATTTT. It yields the protein CASSLAPSGGDTDTQYF.

The chain is built from TRBV4-1 and TRBJ2-7; a weak D match, TRBD1 (6 bases). CDR1 MGHRA and CDR2 YSYEKL come from the germline V gene. The CDR3 loop spans 15 amino acids. V was trimmed by 3 bases and J by 3 bases, leaving 15 bases between them. The CDR3 loop is CASSQRRQVIYEQYF. CDR3 DNA sequence: TGCGCCAGCAGCCAGAGGAGACAGGTCATCTACGAGCAGTACTTC.

The gene calls are TRBV13 and TRBJ2-1; 8 nucleotides align to TRBD1. Germline CDR1 and CDR2: PRHDT and FYEKMQ (reference sequence). V was clipped by 0 bases and J by 7 bases; unmatched bases: 5. The CDR3 contains 15 residues. The CDR3 here is CASSLGRRTGNEQFF. CDR3 nucleotide sequence: TGTGCCAGCAGCTTAGGCCGGCGGACAGGGAATGAGCAGTTCTTC.

The chain is built from TRBV6-6 and TRBJ2-1; 7 positions agree with TRBD1. The ends lost 0 bases at V and 6 bases at J; junction bases unmatched: 2. The CDR3 consists of 14 residues. Germline V gene data show CDR1 as MNHNY and CDR2 as SVGAGI (reference sequence). CDR3 coding DNA: TGTGCCAGCAGTTACTCGCCAGGGGGCAATGAGCAGTTCTTC. Translating it yields CASSYSPGGNEQFF.

The chain couples TRBV12-5 to TRBJ1-1; D unclear. V lost 1 base, J lost 6 bases, and 3 bases lay in between. The length of the CDR3 is 11 residues. Germline V gives CDR1 LGHNT, CDR2 FRNRAP. The chain's CDR3 is CASGLGAEAFF. As DNA, the CDR3 is TGTGCTAGTGGTTTGGGGGCTGAAGCTTTCTTT. The full variable domain, in which reference TRBV12-5 and TRBJ1-1 provide the parts outside the CDR3, is DARVTQTPRHKVTEMGQEVTMRCQPILGHNTVFWYRQTMMQGLELLAYFRNRAPLDDSGMPKDRFSAEMPDATLATLKIQPSEPRDSAVYFCASGLGAEAFFGQGTRLTVV.

The chain has TRBV19 and TRBJ1-5; D is ambiguous. This CDR3 has 14 residues. The ends were cut back, 8 bases at V and 3 bases at J, with 14 bases in the middle. Germline-derived CDR1 and CDR2 are LNHDA and SQIVND (reference sequence). As DNA, the CDR3 is TGTGCCAGTTCGCCGGCCGCAATCAATCAGCCCCAGCATTTT. Translating gives CASSPAAINQPQHF.

This clonotype has only one observation. The J gene is TRBJ2-2, the V gene TRBV6-1; D may be TRBD1 (6 bases). The CDR3 has 16 residues. Deletions cut 5 bases from V and 2 bases from J, with 15 bases between. Germline V gene data show CDR1 as MNHNS and CDR2 as SASEGT. CDR3 residues: CASSPMLGGNTGELFF. The CDR3, as DNA: TGTGCCAGCAGTCCTATGTTAGGGGGTAACACCGGGGAGCTGTTTTTT.

The chain employs TRBV20-1 and TRBJ2-2; TRBD1 is a possible D gene (5 bases). This CDR3 comprises 16 residues. The germline V and J ends were trimmed by 5 bases and 5 bases, with 21 bases remaining between them. Germline CDR1 DFQATT, CDR2 SNEGSKA (reference sequence). CDR3 loop: CSAAVLDRKGTGELFF. The CDR3 bases are TGCAGTGCTGCAGTCTTAGATCGGAAGGGGACCGGGGAGCTGTTTTTT.

This clonotype showed up just a few times. The chain has TRBV5-6 and TRBJ1-5; TRBD1 agrees at 7 bases. Germline V gives CDR1 SGHDT, CDR2 YYEEEE. The trim removed 3 bases at V and 4 bases at J, leaving 4 bases unmatched. This CDR3 comprises 14 residues. Here the CDR3 reads CASSSGQTNQPQHF. In nucleotides, the CDR3 is TGTGCCAGCAGCTCGGGACAGACTAATCAGCCCCAGCATTTT.

V usage is TRBV29-1 and J usage is TRBJ1-2; the D gene is possibly TRBD1 (5 bases). V was clipped by 2 bases and J by 2 bases, with 9 bases between them. The CDR3 has 13 amino acids. The germline V gene has CDR1 SQVTM and CDR2 ANQGSEA. The CDR3 reads CSVEFDRNYGYTF. CDR3 coding DNA: TGCAGCGTTGAATTCGACAGAAACTATGGCTACACCTTC.

The gene calls are TRBV27 and TRBJ2-3; maybe TRBD2 (6 bases). Trimming stripped 0 bases from V and 12 bases from J, with 16 bases between. The CDR3 runs to 14 residues. Per the germline V gene, CDR1 is MNHEY and CDR2 is SMNVEV (reference sequence). CDR3 sequence: CASSLSRGRPSQYF. The DNA of the CDR3 is TGTGCCAGCAGTTTATCGCGGGGCCGACCCTCCCAGTATTTT.

The table lists this clonotype with a count of one. The J gene is TRBJ2-7, the V gene TRBV2; the D gene is possibly TRBD2 (6 bases). Germline loops: CDR1 SNHLY, CDR2 FYNNEI. The CDR3 spans 15 residues. The V end was cut by 10 bases, the J end by 3 bases, with 22 bases between. This CDR3 is CAILPRDLARYEQYF. The CDR3 nucleotides are TGTGCCATACTACCCCGGGACTTAGCCCGCTACGAGCAGTACTTC.

This clonotype showed up just once. The genes are TRBV6-5 and TRBJ2-3, with 10 bases matching TRBD2. The germline CDR1 and CDR2 sequences are MNHEY and SVGAGI. The CDR3 consists of 17 residues. J lost 4 bases, V lost 0 bases, and 7 bases had no gene match. The CDR3 nucleotides read TGTGCCAGCAGTTACTCGGAGCGGGGGGGCCAAGCAGATACGCAGTATTTT. Protein product: CASSYSERGGQADTQYF.